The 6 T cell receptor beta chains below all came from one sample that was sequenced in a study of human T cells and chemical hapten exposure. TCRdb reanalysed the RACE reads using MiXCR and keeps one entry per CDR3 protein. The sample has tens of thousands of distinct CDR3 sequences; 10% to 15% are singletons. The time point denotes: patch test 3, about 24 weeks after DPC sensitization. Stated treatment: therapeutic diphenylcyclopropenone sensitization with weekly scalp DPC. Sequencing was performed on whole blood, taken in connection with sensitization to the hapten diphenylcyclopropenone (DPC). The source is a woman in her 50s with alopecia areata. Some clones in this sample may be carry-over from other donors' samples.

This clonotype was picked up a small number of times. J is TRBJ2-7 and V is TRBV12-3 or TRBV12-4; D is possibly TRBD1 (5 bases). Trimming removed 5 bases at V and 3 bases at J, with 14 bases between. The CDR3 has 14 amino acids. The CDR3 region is CASSPTRANYEQYF. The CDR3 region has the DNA TGTGCCAGCAGTCCGACCAGGGCCAACTACGAGCAGTACTTC.

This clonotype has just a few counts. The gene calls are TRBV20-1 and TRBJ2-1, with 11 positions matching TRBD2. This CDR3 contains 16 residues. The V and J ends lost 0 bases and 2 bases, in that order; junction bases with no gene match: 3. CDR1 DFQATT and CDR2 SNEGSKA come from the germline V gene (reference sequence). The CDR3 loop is CSARELSGRAYNEQFF. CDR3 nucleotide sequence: TGCAGTGCTAGAGAACTTAGCGGGAGGGCCTACAATGAGCAGTTCTTC.

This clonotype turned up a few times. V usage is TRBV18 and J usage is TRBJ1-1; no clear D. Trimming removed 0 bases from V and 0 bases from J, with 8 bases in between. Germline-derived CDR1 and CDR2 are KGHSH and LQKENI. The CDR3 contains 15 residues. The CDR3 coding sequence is TGTGCCAGCTCACCACCGACTACACTGAACACTGAAGCTTTCTTT. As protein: CASSPPTTLNTEAFF.

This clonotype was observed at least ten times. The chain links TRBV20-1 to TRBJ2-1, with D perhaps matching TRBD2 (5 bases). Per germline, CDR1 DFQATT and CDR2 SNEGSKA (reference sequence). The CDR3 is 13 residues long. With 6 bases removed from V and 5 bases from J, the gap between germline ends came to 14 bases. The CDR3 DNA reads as TGCAGTGCCCGAGGGCTAGTAGACAATGAGCAGTTCTTC. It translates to CSARGLVDNEQFF.

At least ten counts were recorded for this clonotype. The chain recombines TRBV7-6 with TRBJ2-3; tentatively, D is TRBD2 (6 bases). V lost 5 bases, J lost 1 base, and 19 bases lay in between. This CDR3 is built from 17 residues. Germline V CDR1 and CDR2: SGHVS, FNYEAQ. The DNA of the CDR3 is TGTGCCAGCAGCCCTCCCAGTGGGGGGAGTGGCACAGATACGCAGTATTTT. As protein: CASSPPSGGSGTDTQYF.

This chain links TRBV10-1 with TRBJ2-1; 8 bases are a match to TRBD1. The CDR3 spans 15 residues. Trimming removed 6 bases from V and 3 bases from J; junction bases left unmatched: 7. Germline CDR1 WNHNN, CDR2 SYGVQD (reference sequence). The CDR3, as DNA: TGCGCCAGCAGCCCGGGACAGGTATACTACAATGAGCAGTTCTTC. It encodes CASSPGQVYYNEQFF.